The count of the clone carrying this T cell receptor beta chain is one. V lost 0 bases, J lost 4 bases, and 6 bases stayed unmatched. CDR1 and CDR2 (germline): LGHNA, YNFKEQ. This CDR3 has 17 residues. The data were obtained in a study of blood T cell repertoires in COVID-19. Study in general: Sources were T cells, B-cell-depleted T cells, or PBMCs; the material itself was cDNA or gDNA.

The data were produced by immunoSEQ multiplex PCR, yet TCRdb's version contains in-frame clones alone and is incomplete. The table has roughly 280,000 clones, less than 90% seen once; the top ten hold 4.2%. Material: peripheral blood. The chain joins TRBV4-2 to TRBJ2-1; 10 nucleotides align to TRBD2. The TCR comes from a man in his sixties with acute or convalescent COVID-19. The CDR3 coding sequence is TGTGCCAGCAGCCAAGATAGCGGGGGACTAGCGTACAATGAGCAGTTCTTC. It translates to CASSQDSGGLAYNEQFF.